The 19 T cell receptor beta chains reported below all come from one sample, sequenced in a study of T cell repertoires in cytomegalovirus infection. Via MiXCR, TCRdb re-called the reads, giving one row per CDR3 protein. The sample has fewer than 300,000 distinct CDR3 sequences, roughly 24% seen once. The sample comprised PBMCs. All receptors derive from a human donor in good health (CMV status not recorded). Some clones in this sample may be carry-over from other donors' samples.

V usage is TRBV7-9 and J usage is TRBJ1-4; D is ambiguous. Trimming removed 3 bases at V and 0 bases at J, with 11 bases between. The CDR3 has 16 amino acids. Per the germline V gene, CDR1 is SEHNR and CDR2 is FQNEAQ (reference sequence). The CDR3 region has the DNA TGTGCCAGCAGCTTCCCGGAGATTGCAACTAATGAAAAACTGTTTTTT. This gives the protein CASSFPEIATNEKLFF.

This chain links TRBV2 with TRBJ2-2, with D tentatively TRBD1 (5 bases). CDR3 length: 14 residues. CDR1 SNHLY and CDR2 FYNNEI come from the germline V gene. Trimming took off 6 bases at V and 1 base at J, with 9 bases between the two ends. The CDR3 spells CASRPTENTGELFF. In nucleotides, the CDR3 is TGTGCCAGCAGGCCGACAGAGAACACCGGGGAGCTGTTTTTT.

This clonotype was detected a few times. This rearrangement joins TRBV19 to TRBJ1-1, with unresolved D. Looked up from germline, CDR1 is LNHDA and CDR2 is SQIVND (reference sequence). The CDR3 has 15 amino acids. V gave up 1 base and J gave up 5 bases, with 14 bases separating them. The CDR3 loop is CASSIGAGAWTEAFF. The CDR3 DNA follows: TGTGCCAGTAGTATAGGGGCGGGTGCGTGGACTGAAGCTTTCTTT.

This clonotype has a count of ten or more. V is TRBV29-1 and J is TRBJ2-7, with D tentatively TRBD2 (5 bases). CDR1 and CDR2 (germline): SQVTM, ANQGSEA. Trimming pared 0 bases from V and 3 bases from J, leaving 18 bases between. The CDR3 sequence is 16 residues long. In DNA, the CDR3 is TGCAGCGTTGAAGAGCGGTCGAAATCAGGAGGCTACGAGCAGTACTTC. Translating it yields CSVEERSKSGGYEQYF.

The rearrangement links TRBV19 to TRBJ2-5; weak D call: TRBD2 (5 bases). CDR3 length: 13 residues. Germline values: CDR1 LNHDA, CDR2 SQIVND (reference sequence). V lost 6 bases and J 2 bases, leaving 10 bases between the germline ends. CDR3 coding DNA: TGTGCCAGTAGAACCCCGGGACAAGAGACCCAGTACTTC. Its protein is CASRTPGQETQYF.

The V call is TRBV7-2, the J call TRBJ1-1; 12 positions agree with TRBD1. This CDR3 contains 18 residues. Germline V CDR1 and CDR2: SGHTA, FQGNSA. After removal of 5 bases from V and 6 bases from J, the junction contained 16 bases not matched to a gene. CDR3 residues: CASSLNAGTGGAWAEAFF. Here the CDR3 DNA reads TGTGCCAGCAGCCTCAACGCCGGGACAGGGGGCGCTTGGGCTGAAGCTTTCTTT.

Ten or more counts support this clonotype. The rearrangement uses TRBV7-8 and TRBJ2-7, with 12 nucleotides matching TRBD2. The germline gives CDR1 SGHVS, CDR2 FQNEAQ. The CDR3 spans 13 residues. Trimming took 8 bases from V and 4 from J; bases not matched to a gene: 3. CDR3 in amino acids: CASRTSGIYEQYF. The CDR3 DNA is TGTGCCAGCCGGACTAGCGGGATTTACGAGCAGTACTTC.

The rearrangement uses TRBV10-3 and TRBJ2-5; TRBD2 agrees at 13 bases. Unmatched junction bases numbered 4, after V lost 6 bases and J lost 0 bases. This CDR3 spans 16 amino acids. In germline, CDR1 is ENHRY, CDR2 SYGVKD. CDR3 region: CAIRSGTSGNQETQYF. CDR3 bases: TGTGCCATCAGATCCGGGACTAGCGGGAACCAAGAGACCCAGTACTTC.

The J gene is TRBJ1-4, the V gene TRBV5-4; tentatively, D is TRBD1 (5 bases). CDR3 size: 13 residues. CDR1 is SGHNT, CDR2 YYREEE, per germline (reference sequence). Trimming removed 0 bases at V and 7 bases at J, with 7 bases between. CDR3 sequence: CASSLVTGEKLFF. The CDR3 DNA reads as TGTGCCAGCAGCTTGGTCACAGGTGAAAAACTGTTTTTT.

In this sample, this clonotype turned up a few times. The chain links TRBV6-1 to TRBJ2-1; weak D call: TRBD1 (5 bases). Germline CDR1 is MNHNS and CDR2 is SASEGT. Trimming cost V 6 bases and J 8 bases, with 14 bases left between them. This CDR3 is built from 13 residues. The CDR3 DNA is TGTGCCAGCAGCTCACTCAGGGTGGATGAGCAGTTCTTC. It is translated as CASSSLRVDEQFF.

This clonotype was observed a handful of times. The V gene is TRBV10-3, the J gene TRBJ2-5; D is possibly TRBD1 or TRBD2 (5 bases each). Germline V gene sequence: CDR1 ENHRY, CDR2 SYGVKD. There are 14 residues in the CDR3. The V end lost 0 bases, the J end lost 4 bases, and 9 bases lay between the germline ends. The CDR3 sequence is CAISESIGTETQYF. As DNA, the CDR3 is TGTGCCATCAGTGAGTCGATAGGGACAGAGACCCAGTACTTC.

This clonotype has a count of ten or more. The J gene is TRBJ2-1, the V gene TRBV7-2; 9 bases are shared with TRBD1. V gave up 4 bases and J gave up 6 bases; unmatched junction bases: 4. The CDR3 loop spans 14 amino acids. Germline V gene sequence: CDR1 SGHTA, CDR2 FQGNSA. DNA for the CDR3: TGTGCCAGCAGCTGGTTGACAGGGGGCAATGAGCAGTTCTTC. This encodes CASSWLTGGNEQFF.

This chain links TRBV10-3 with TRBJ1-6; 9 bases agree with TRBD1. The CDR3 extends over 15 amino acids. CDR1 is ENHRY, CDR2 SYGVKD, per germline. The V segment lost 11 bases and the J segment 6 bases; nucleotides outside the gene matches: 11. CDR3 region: CAVARDRASNSPLHF. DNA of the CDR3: TGTGCCGTGGCCCGGGACAGGGCTTCTAATTCACCCCTCCACTTT.

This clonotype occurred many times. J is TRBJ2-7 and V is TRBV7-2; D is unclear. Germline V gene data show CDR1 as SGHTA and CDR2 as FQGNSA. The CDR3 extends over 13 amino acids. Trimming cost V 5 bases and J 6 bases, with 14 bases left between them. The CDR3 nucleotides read TGTGCCAGCAGCAACGCAGGTACCGCCGAGCAGTACTTC. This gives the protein CASSNAGTAEQYF.

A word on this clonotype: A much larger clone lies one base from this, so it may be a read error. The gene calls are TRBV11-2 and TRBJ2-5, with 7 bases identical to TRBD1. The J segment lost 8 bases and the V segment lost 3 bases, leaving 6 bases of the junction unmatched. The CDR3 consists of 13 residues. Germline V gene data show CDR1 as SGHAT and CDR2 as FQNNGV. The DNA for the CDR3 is TGTGCCAGCAGCTTGGGACAGTTAGATACCCAGTACTTC. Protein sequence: CASSLGQLDTQYF.

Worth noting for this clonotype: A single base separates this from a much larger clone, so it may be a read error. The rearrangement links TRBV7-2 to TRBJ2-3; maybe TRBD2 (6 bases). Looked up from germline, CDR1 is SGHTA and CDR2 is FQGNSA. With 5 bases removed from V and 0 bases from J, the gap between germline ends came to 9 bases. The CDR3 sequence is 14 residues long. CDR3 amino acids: CASSPRGSTDTQYF. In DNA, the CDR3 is TGTGCCAGCAGCCCCCGGGGGAGCACAGATACGCAGTATTTT. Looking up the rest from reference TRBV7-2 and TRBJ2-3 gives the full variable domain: GAGVSQSPSNKVTEKGKDVELRCDPISGHTALYWYRQSLGQGLEFLIYFQGNSAPDKSGLPSDRFSAERTGGSVSTLTIQRTQQEDSAVYLCASSPRGSTDTQYFGPGTRLTVL.

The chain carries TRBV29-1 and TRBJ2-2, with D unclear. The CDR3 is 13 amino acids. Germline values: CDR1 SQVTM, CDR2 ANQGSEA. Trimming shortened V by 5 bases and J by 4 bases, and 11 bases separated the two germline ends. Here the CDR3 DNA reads TGCAGCGTTCTAAAGGGTAGCACCGGGGAGCTGTTTTTT. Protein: CSVLKGSTGELFF.

The CDR3 here is CSAAIGGGETQYF. In DNA, the CDR3 is TGCAGTGCTGCTATAGGGGGCGGAGAGACCCAGTACTTC. The genes are TRBV20-1 and TRBJ2-5; 7 bases line up with TRBD1. V shed 5 bases and J 4 bases; nucleotides not matched to a gene: 7. CDR3 size: 13 residues. Germline V gives CDR1 DFQATT, CDR2 SNEGSKA (reference sequence).

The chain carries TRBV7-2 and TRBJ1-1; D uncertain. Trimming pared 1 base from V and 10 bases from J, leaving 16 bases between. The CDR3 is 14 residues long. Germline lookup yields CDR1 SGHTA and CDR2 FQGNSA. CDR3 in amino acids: CASSLVILSGAAFF. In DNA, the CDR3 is TGTGCCAGCAGCTTAGTCATTTTGTCGGGCGCAGCTTTCTTT.